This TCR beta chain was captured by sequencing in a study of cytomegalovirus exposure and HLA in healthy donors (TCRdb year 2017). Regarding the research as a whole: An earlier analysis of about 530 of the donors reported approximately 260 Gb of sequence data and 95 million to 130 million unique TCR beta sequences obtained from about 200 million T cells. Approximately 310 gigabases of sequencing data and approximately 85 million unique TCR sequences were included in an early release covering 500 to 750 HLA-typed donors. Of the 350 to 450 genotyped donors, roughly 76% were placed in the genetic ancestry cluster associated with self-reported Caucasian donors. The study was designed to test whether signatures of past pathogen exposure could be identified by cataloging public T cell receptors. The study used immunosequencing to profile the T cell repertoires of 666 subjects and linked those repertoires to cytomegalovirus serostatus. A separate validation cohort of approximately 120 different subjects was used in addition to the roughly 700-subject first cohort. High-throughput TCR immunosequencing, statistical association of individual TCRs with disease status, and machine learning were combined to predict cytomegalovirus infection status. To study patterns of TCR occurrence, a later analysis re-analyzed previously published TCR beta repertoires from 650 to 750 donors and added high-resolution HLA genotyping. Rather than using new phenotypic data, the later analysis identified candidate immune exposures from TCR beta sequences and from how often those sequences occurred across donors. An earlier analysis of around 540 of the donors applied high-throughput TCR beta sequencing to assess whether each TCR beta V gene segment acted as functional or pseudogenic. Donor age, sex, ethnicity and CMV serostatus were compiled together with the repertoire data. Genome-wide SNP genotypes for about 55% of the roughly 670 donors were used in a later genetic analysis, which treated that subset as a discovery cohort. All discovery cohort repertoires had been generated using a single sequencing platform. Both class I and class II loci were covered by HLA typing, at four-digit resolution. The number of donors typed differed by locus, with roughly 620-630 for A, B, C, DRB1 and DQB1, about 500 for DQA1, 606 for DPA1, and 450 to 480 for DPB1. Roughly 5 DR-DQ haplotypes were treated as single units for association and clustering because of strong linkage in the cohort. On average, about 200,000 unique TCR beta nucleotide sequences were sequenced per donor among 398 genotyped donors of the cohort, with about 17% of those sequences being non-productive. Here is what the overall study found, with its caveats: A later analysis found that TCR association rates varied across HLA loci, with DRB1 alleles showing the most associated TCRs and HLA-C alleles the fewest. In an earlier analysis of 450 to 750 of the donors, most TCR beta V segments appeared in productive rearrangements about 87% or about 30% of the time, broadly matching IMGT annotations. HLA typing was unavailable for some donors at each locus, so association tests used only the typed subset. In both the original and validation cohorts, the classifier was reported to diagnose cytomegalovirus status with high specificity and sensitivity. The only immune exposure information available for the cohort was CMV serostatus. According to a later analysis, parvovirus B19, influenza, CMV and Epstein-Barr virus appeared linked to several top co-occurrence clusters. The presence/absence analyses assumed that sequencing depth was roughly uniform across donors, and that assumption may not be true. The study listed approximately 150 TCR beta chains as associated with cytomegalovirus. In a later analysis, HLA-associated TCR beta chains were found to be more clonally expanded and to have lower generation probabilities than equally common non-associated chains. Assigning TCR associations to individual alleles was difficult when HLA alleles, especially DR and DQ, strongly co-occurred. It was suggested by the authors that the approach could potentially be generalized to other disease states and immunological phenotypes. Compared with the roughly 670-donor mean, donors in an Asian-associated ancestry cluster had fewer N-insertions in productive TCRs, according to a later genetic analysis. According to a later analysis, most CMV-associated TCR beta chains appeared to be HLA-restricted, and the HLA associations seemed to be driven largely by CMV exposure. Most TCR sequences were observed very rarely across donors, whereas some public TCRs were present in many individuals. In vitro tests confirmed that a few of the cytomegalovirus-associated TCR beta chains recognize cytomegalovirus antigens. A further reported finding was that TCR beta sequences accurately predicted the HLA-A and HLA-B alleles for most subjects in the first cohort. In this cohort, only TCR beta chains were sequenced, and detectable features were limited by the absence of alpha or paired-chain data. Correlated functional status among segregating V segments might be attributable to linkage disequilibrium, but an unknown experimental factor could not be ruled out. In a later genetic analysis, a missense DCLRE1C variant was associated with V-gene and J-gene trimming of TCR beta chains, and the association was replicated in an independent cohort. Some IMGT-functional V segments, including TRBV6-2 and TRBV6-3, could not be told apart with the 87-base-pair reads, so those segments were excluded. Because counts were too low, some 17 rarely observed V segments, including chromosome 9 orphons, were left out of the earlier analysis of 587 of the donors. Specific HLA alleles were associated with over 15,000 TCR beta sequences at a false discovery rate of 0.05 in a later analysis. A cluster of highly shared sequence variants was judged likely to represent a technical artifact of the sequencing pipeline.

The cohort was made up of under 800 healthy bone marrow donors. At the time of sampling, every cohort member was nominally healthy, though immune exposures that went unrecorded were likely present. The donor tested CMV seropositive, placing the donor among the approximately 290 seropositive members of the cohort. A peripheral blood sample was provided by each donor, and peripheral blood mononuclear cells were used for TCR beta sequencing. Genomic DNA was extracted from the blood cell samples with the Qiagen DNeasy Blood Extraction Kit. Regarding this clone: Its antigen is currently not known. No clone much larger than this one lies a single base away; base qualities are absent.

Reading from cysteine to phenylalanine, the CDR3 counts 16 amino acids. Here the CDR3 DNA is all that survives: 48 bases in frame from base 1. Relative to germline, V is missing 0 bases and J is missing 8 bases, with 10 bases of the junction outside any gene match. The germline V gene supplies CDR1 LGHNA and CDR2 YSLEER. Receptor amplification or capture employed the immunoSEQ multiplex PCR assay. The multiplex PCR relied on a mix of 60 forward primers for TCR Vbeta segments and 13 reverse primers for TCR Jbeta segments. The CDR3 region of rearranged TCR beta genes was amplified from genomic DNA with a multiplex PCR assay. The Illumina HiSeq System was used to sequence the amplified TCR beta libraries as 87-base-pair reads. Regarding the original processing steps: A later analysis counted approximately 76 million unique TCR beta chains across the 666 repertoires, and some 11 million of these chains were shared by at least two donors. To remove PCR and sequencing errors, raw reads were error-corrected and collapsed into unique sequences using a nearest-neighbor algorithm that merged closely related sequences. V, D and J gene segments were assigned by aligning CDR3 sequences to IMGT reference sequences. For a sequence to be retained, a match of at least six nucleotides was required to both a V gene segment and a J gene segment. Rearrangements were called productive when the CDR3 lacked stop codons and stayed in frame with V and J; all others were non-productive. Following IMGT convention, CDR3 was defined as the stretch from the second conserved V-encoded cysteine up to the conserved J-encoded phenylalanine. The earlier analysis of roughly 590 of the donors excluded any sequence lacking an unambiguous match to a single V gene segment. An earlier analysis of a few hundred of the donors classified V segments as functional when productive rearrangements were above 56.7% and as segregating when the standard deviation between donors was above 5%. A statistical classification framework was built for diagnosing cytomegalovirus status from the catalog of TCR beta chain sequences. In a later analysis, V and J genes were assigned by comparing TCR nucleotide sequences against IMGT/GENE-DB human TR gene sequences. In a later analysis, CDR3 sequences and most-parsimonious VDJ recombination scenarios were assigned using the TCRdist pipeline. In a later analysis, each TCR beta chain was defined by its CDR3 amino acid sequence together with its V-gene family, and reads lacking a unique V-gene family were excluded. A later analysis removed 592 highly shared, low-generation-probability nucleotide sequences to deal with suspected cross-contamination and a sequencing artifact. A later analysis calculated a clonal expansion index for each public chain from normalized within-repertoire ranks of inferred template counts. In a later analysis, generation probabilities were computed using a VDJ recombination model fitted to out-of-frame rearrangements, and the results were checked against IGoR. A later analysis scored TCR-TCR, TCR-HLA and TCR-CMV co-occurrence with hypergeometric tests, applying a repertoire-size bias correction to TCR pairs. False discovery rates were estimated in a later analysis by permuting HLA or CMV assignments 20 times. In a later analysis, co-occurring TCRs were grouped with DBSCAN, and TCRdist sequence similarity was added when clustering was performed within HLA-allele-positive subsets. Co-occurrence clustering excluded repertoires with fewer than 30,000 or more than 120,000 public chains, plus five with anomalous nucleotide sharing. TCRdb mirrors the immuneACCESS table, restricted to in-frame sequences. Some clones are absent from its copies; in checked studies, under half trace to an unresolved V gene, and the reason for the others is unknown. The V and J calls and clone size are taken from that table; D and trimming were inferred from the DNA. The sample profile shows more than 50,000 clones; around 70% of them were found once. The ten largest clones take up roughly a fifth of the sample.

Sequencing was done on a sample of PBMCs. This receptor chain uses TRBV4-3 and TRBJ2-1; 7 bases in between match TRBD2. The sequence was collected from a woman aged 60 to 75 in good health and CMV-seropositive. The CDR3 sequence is CASSQDGRGVFDEQFF. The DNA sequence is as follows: TGCGCCAGCAGCCAAGATGGTCGGGGGGTCTTCGATGAGCAGTTCTTC.